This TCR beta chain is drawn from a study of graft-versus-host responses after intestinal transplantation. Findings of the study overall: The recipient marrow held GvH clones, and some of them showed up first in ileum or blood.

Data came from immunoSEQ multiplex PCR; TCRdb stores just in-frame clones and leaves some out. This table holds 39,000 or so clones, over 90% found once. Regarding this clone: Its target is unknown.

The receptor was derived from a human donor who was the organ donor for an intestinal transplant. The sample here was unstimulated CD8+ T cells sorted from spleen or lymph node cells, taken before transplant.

The CDR3 sequence is CSTHGDRADEQYF. The CDR3 DNA follows: TGCAGCACTCACGGGGACAGGGCAGATGAGCAGTACTTC. The chain carries TRBV29-1 and TRBJ2-7; 9 nucleotides align to TRBD1. CDR3 length: 13 residues. Trimming took 8 bases from V and 7 from J; bases not matched to a gene: 12. CDR1 and CDR2 from the germline V gene are SQVTM and ANQGSEA.